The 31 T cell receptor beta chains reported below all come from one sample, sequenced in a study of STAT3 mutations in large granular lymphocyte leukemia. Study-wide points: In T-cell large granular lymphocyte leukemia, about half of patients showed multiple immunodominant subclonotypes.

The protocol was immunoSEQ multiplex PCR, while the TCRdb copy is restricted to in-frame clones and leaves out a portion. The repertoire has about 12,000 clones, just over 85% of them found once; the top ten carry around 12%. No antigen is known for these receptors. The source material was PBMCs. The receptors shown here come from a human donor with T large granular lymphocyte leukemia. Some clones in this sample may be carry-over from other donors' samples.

The CDR3 bases are TGTGCCAGCTCACCACTGGAGAATGAGCAGTTCTTC. It codes for CASSPLENEQFF. The rearrangement links TRBV18 to TRBJ2-1; no clear D. The V and J ends lost 1 base and 7 bases respectively, with 5 bases between them. The V gene's germline CDR1 is KGHSH and CDR2 LQKENI. The CDR3 contains 12 residues.

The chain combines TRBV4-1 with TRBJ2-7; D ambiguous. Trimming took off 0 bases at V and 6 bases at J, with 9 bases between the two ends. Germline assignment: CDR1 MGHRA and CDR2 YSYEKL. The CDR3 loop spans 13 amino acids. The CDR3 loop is CASSQDRHREQYV. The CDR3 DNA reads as TGCGCCAGCAGCCAAGATAGACACCGCGAGCAGTACGTC.

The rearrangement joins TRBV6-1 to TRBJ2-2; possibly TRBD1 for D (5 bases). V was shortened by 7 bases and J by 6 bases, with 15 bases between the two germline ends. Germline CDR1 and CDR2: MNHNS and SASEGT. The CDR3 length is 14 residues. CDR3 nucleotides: TGTGCCAGCAAGGGGCAGGGTCCGTCCGGGGAGCTGTTTTTT. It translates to CASKGQGPSGELFF.

The DNA of the CDR3 is TGTGCCAGCTCACCTGGACACGGTGGATACGAGCAGTACGTC. It codes for CASSPGHGGYEQYV. J is TRBJ2-7 and V is TRBV18, with D possibly matching TRBD1 (5 bases). Germline V CDR1 and CDR2: KGHSH, LQKENI. The CDR3 covers 14 residues. Deletions cut 3 bases from V and 4 bases from J, with 13 bases between.

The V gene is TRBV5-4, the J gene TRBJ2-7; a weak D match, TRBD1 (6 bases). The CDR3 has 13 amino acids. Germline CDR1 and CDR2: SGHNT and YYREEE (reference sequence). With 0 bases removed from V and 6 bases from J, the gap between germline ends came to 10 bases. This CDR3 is CASSLGDRSEQYF. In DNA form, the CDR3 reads TGTGCCAGCAGCTTGGGCGACAGGTCCGAGCAGTACTTC.

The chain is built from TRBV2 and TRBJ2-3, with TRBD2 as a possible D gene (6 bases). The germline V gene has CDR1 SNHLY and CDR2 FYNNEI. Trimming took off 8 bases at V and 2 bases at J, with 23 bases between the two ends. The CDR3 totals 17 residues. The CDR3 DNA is TGTGCCAGCCCCCGGAGAAGCGCGGCGGGATCCACAGATACGCAGTATTTT. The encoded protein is CASPRRSAAGSTDTQYF.

The CDR3 sequence is CASSLGGTQPQHF. The DNA of the CDR3 is TGTGCCAGCAGCTTGGGTGGGACTCAGCCCCAGCATTTT. The chain combines TRBV5-6 with TRBJ1-5; D is perhaps TRBD1 (5 bases). Between the trimmed V and J ends, which lost 0 bases and 6 bases, there was a span of 7 bases. This CDR3 spans 13 amino acids. CDR1 is SGHDT, CDR2 YYEEEE, per germline.

CDR3 sequence: CASRGGTNQPQHF. The CDR3 DNA sequence: TGCGCCAGCCGGGGGGGGACCAATCAGCCCCAGCATTTT. The chain couples TRBV5-1 to TRBJ1-5, with a weak D call TRBD1 (5 bases). The V end lost 7 bases, the J end lost 3 bases, and 11 bases lay between the germline ends. This CDR3 is 13 amino acids long. Germline lookup yields CDR1 SGHRS and CDR2 YFSETQ.

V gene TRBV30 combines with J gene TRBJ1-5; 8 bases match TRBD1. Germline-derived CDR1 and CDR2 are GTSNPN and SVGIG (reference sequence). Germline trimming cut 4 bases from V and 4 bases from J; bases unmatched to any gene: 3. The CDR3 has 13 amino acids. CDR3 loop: CAWKDRGNQPQHF. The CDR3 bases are TGTGCCTGGAAAGACAGGGGAAATCAGCCCCAGCATTTT.

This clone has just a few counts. CDR3 sequence reads: CASSLAVRGGEKLFF. CDR3 sequence (DNA): TGTGCCAGCAGCTTAGCGGTCAGGGGCGGAGAAAAACTGTTTTTT. The V call is TRBV7-9, the J call TRBJ1-4; tentatively, D is TRBD1 (6 bases). The V end lost 0 bases, the J end lost 8 bases, and 13 bases lay between the germline ends. Per the germline V gene, CDR1 is SEHNR and CDR2 is FQNEAQ (reference sequence). The CDR3 consists of 15 residues. The variable domain in full, with the rest retrieved from reference TRBV7-9 and TRBJ1-4, is DTGVSQNPRHKITKRGQNVTFRCDPISEHNRLYWYRQTLGQGPEFLTYFQNEAQLEKSRLLSDRFSAERPKGSFSTLEIQRTEQGDSAMYLCASSLAVRGGEKLFFGSGTQLSVL.

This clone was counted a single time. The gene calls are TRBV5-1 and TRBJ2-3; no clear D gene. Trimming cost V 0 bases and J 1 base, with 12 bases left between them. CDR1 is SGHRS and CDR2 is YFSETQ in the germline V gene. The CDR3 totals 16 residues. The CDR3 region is CASSLALGIRTDTQYF. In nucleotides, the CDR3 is TGCGCCAGCAGCTTGGCCCTGGGAATCCGCACAGATACGCAGTATTTT.

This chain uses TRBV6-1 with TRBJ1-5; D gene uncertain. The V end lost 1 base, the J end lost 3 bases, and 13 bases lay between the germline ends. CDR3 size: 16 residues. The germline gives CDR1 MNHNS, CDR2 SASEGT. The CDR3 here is CASSEGEGGNNQPQHF. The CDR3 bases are TGTGCCAGCAGTGAAGGAGAGGGAGGAAACAATCAGCCCCAGCATTTT.

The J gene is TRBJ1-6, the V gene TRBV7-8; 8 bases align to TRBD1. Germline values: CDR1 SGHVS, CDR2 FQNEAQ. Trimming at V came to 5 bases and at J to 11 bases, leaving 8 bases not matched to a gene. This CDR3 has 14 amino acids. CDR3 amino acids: CASSLGTGRAPLHF. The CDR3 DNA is TGTGCCAGCAGCCTGGGGACAGGACGCGCACCCCTCCACTTT.

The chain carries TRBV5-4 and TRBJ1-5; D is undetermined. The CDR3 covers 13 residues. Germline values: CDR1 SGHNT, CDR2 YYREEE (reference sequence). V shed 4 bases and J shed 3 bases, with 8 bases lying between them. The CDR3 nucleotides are TGTGCCAGCAGCGCTGGCAACAATCAGCCCCAGCATTTT. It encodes CASSAGNNQPQHF.

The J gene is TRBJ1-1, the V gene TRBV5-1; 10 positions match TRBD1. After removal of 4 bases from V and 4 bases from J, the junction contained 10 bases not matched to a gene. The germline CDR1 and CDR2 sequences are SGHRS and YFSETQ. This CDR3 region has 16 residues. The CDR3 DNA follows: TGCGCCAGCAGCCCCGCGGGACAGGGGATGGGCACTGAAGCTTTCTTT. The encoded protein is CASSPAGQGMGTEAFF.

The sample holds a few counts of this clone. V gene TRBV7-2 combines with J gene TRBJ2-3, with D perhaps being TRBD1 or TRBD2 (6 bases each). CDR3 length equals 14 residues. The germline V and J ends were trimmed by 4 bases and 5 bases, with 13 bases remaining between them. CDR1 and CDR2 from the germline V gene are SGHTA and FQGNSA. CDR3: CASSSRLGGDTQYF. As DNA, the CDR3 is TGTGCCAGCAGCTCTCGACTAGGGGGAGATACGCAGTATTTT.

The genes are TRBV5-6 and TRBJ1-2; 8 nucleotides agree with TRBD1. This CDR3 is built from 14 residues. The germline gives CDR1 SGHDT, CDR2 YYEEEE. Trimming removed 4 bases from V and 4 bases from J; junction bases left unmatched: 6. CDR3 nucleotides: TGTGCCAGCAGCCCAGGACAGGGAACCTATGGCTACACCTTC. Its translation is CASSPGQGTYGYTF.

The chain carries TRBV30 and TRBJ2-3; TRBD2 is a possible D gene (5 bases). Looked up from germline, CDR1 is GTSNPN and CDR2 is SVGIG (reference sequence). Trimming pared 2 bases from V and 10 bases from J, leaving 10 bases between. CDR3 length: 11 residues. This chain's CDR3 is CAWSPPGAQYF. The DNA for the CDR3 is TGTGCCTGGAGTCCCCCCGGGGCGCAGTATTTT.

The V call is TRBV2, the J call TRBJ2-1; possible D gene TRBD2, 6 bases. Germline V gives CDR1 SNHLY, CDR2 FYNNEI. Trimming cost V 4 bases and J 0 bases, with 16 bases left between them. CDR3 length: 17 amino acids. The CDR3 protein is CASSVGLALFSYNEQFF. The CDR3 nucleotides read TGTGCCAGCAGTGTAGGGCTAGCGCTTTTCTCCTACAATGAGCAGTTCTTC.

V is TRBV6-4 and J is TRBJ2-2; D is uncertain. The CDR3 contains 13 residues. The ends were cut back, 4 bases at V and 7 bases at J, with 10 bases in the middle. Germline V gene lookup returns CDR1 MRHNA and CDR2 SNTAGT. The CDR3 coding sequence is TGTGCCAGCAGTGCTGTTTCTGGCGGGGAGCTGTTTTTT. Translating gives CASSAVSGGELFF.

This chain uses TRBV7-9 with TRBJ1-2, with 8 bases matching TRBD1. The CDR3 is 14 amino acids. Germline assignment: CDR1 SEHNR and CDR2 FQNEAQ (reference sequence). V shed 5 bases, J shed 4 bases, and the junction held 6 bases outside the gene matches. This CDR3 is CASSRQGTGYGYTF. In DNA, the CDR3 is TGTGCCAGCAGCCGACAGGGGACTGGCTATGGCTACACCTTC.

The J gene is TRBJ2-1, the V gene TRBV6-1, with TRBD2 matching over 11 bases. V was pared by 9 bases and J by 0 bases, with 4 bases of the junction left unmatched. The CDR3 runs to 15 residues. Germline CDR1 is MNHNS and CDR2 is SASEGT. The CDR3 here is CASTSGSDSYNEQFF. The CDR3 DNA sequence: TGTGCCAGTACTAGCGGGAGCGACTCCTACAATGAGCAGTTCTTC.

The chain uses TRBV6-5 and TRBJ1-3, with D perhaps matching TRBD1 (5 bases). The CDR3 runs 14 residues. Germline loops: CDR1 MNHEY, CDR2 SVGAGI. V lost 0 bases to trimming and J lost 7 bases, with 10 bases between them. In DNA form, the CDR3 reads TGTGCCAGCAGTTACTCGAATCGGGGGAACACCATATATTTT. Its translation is CASSYSNRGNTIYF.

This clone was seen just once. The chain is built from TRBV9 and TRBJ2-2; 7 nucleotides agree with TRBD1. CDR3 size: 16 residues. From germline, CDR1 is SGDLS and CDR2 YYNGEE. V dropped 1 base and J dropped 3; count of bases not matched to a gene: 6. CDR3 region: CASSVRGGGYTGELFF. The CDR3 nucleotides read TGTGCCAGCAGCGTAAGAGGGGGCGGGTACACCGGGGAGCTGTTTTTT. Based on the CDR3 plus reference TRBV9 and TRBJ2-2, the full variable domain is DSGVTQTPKHLITATGQRVTLRCSPRSGDLSVYWYQQSLDQGLQFLIQYYNGEERAKGNILERFSAQQFPDLHSELNLSSLELGDSALYFCASSVRGGGYTGELFFGEGSRLTVL.

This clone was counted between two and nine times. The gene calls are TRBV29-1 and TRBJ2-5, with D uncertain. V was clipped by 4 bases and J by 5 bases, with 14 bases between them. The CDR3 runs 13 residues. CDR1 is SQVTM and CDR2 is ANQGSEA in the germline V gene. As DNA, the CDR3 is TGCAGCGTTGGGGTTCCAGTACGGGAGACCCAGTACTTC. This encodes CSVGVPVRETQYF.

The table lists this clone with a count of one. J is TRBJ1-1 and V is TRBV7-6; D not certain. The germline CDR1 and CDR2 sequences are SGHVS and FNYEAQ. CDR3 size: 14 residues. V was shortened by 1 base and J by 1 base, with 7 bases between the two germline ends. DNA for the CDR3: TGTGCCAGCAGCTTAGGGGTGGGGAACACTGAAGCTTTCTTT. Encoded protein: CASSLGVGNTEAFF. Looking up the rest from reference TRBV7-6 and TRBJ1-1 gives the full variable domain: GAGVSQSPRYKVTKRGQDVALRCDPISGHVSLYWYRQALGQGPEFLTYFNYEAQQDKSGLPNDRFSAERPEGSISTLTIQRTEQRDSAMYRCASSLGVGNTEAFFGQGTRLTVV.

Here the CDR3 DNA reads TGTGCCAGCAGTTATCTCCAGGGACGGACCGGGGAGCTGTTTTTT. Residues: CASSYLQGRTGELFF. The V gene is TRBV6-6, the J gene TRBJ2-2; either TRBD1 or TRBD2 may supply D (5 bases each). V gave up 3 bases and J gave up 5 bases, with 13 bases separating them. The germline CDR1 and CDR2 sequences are MNHNY and SVGAGI (reference sequence). This CDR3 is 15 amino acids long.

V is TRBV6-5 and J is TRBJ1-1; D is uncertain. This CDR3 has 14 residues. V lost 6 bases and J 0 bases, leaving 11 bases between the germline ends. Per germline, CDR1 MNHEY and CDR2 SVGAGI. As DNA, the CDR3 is TGTGCCAGCAGAGACTGGGGAGTGAACACTGAAGCTTTCTTT. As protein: CASRDWGVNTEAFF.

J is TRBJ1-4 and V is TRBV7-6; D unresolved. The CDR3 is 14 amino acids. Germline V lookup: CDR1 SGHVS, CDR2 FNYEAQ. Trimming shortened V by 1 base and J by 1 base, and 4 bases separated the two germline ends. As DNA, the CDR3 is TGTGCCAGCAGCTTAGAGGAAACTAATGAAAAACTGTTTTTT. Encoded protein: CASSLEETNEKLFF. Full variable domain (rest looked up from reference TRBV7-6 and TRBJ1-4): GAGVSQSPRYKVTKRGQDVALRCDPISGHVSLYWYRQALGQGPEFLTYFNYEAQQDKSGLPNDRFSAERPEGSISTLTIQRTEQRDSAMYRCASSLEETNEKLFFGSGTQLSVL.

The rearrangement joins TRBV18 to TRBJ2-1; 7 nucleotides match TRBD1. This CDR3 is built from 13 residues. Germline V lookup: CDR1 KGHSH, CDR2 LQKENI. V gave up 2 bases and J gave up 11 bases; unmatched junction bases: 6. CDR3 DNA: TGTGCCAGCTCACCAGACAGGGACCGCCAGCAGTTCTTC. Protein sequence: CASSPDRDRQQFF.

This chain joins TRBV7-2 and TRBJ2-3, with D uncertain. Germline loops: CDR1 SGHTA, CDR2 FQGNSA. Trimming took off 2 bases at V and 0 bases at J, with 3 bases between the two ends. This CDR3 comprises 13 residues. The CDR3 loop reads CASSLPSTDTQYF. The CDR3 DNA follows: TGTGCCAGCAGCTTACCAAGCACAGATACGCAGTATTTT. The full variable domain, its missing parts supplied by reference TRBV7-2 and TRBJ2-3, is GAGVSQSPSNKVTEKGKDVELRCDPISGHTALYWYRQSLGQGLEFLIYFQGNSAPDKSGLPSDRFSAERTGGSVSTLTIQRTQQEDSAVYLCASSLPSTDTQYFGPGTRLTVL.